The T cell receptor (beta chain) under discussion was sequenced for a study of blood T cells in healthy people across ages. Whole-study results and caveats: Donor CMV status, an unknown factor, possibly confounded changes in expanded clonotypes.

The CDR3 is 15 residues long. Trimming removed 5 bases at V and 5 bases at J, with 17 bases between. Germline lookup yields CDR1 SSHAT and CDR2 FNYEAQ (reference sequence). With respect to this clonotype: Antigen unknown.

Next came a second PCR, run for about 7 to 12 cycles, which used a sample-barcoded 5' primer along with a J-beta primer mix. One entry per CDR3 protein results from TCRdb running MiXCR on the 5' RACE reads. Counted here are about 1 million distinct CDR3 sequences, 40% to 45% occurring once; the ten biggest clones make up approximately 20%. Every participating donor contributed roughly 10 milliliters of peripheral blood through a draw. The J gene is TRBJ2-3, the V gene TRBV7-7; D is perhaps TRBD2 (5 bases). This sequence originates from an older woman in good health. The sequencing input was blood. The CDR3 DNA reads TGTGCCAGCAGCCAGTCGGGGATCCTAGAAGATACGCAGTATTTT. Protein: CASSQSGILEDTQYF.